This entry lists 30 T cell receptor beta chains sequenced from one sample in a study of identical twins. TCRdb re-called the 5' RACE reads with MiXCR, one entry per CDR3 protein. This table has around 960,000 distinct CDR3 sequences, roughly 12% appearing once. These data are also associated with another study on yellow fever vaccine responses in identical twins.

The specimen was PBMCs. These receptors originate from a woman between 18 and 29 years old in good health.

This chain uses TRBV10-3 with TRBJ2-1; possible D gene TRBD1, 5 bases. Deletions cut 8 bases from V and 5 bases from J, with 19 bases between. The CDR3 extends over 15 amino acids. The germline V gene has CDR1 ENHRY and CDR2 SYGVKD. The CDR3, as DNA: TGTGCCATCGCTAGGTTGGGGCTGGTCAACAATGAGCAGTTCTTC. As protein: CAIARLGLVNNEQFF.

V usage is TRBV15 and J usage is TRBJ2-7, with 14 bases fitting TRBD2. Trimming took 3 bases from V and 2 from J; bases not matched to a gene: 12. The CDR3 loop spans 19 amino acids. From germline, CDR1 is LNHNV and CDR2 YYDKDF (reference sequence). The CDR3 nucleotides are TGTGCCACCAGCAGCCGGACTAGCGGGAGGATCATCGGCACCTACGAGCAGTACTTC. It translates to CATSSRTSGRIIGTYEQYF.

The CDR3 spells CASSQDLGWRGNTEAFF. The CDR3 nucleotides read TGCGCCAGCAGCCAGGACCTGGGGTGGAGAGGGAACACTGAAGCTTTCTTT. V is TRBV4-1 and J is TRBJ1-1; no clear D. Looked up from germline, CDR1 is MGHRA and CDR2 is YSYEKL. The CDR3 is made up of 17 amino acids. Trimming removed 3 bases from V and 1 base from J, with 18 bases in between.

The chain has TRBV7-9 and TRBJ2-3, with 8 bases that match TRBD2. This CDR3 spans 16 amino acids. J lost 2 bases, V lost 1 base, and 5 bases had no gene match. Per germline, CDR1 SEHNR and CDR2 FQNEAQ (reference sequence). The CDR3 DNA reads as TGTGCCAGCAGCTTAGTTCTAGCGGGCCACACAGATACGCAGTATTTT. Its translation is CASSLVLAGHTDTQYF.

The rearrangement links TRBV7-9 to TRBJ2-1; D uncertain. This CDR3 region has 17 residues. CDR1 and CDR2 (germline): SEHNR, FQNEAQ (reference sequence). Trimming removed 8 bases at V and 5 bases at J, with 25 bases between. This CDR3 reads CASHDTTVTQAHNEQFF. The CDR3 DNA reads TGTGCCAGCCATGACACAACCGTCACTCAGGCACACAATGAGCAGTTCTTC.

A few counts support this clonotype. The genes are TRBV18 and TRBJ1-1, with no clear D. Looked up from germline, CDR1 is KGHSH and CDR2 is LQKENI. The length of the CDR3 is 14 residues. Trimming removed 3 bases from V and 11 bases from J, with 19 bases in between. CDR3 protein: CASSPEISNLAAFF. In DNA, the CDR3 is TGTGCCAGCTCACCTGAGATTTCTAATCTCGCGGCTTTCTTT.

The chain employs TRBV6-5 and TRBJ1-6; TRBD1 aligns across 10 bases. This CDR3 is built from 16 residues. The junction had 3 bases not matched to a gene; V was cut back by 0 bases and J by 7 bases. CDR1 MNHEY and CDR2 SVGAGI come from the germline V gene. The CDR3 loop reads CASSYSRTGGNSPLHF. The CDR3 DNA reads TGTGCCAGCAGTTACTCTAGGACAGGGGGAAATTCACCCCTCCACTTT.

The genes are TRBV2 and TRBJ1-2; possibly TRBD1 for D (5 bases). Looked up from germline, CDR1 is SNHLY and CDR2 is FYNNEI. The CDR3 runs to 12 residues. Trimming removed 6 bases at V and 7 bases at J, with 12 bases between. The CDR3, as DNA: TGTGCCAGCAGGCAGGGCGAAGGTGGCTACACCTTC. Protein sequence: CASRQGEGGYTF.

In this sample, this clonotype turned up a few times. The J gene is TRBJ2-3, the V gene TRBV12-5, with TRBD2 identical over 7 bases. Losses at the gene ends were 1 base for V and 2 bases for J; bases not matched to a gene: 9. There are 17 residues in the CDR3. CDR1 and CDR2 from the germline V gene are LGHNT and FRNRAP. DNA for the CDR3: TGTGCTAGTGGTTTGGCCGGGTCTAGCGGAACCACAGATACGCAGTATTTT. Translated: CASGLAGSSGTTDTQYF.

This clonotype was counted between two and nine times. This sequence joins TRBV2 and TRBJ1-1; D gene ambiguous. Germline loops: CDR1 SNHLY, CDR2 FYNNEI. The V and J ends lost 4 bases and 9 bases respectively, with 9 bases between them. The CDR3 has 11 amino acids. The CDR3 sequence: CASSAGRKAFF. The CDR3 bases are TGTGCCAGCAGTGCTGGGCGGAAAGCTTTCTTT.

A few counts support this clonotype. The chain recombines TRBV3-1 with TRBJ2-1; 10 bases are shared with TRBD2. CDR3 length equals 14 residues. CDR1 and CDR2 from the germline V gene are LGHDT and YNNKEL (reference sequence). Trimming removed 3 bases from V and 6 bases from J; junction bases left unmatched: 2. The CDR3 sequence is CASSQASGSNEQFF. The CDR3 DNA follows: TGTGCCAGCAGCCAGGCTAGCGGGAGCAATGAGCAGTTCTTC.

This clonotype was seen more than once but under ten times. The rearrangement links TRBV5-1 to TRBJ2-3; 11 nucleotides agree with TRBD2. Germline V lookup: CDR1 SGHRS, CDR2 YFSETQ. V lost 2 bases to trimming and J lost 8 bases; unmatched junction nucleotides: 10. The CDR3 totals 16 residues. The CDR3 DNA reads as TGCGCCAGCAGCTTACTTCTAGCGGGAGGAGGCTCTACGCAGTATTTT. Residues: CASSLLLAGGGSTQYF.

This clonotype showed up just a few times. The genes are TRBV6-1 and TRBJ2-1, with D perhaps TRBD1 or TRBD2 (5 bases each). This CDR3 is 14 amino acids long. Germline V gives CDR1 MNHNS, CDR2 SASEGT. The V end lost 5 bases, the J end lost 5 bases, and 13 bases lay between the germline ends. CDR3 sequence: CASSRAGANNEQFF. The CDR3 DNA reads TGTGCCAGCAGTCGGGCCGGGGCTAACAATGAGCAGTTCTTC.

The rearrangement links TRBV3-1 to TRBJ2-4; 8 bases line up with TRBD2. The CDR3 sequence is 18 residues long. V trimming: 3 bases; J trimming: 4 bases; junction bases outside the gene matches: 14. Germline lookup yields CDR1 LGHDT and CDR2 YNNKEL (reference sequence). The CDR3 region has the DNA TGTGCCAGCAGCCACAGCTTTCGGGGGGGAACCGCGAAAAACATTCAGTACTTC. It yields the protein CASSHSFRGGTAKNIQYF.

In its sample, this clonotype was seen a few times. The genes are TRBV29-1 and TRBJ2-3; D perhaps matches TRBD2 (5 bases). Germline V lookup: CDR1 SQVTM, CDR2 ANQGSEA. The V end was cut by 4 bases, the J end by 5 bases, with 16 bases between. The CDR3 spans 14 residues. CDR3: CSVVISPGKDTQYF. CDR3 coding DNA: TGCAGCGTTGTGATCAGTCCGGGGAAAGATACGCAGTATTTT.

This chain joins TRBV28 and TRBJ1-5; the D gene is possibly TRBD1 (6 bases). The CDR3 is 15 amino acids. CDR1 is MDHEN, CDR2 SYDVKM, per germline. V lost 4 bases and J lost 6, with 16 bases in between. The CDR3 sequence is CASSSSGEWGQPQHF. In DNA form, the CDR3 reads TGTGCCAGCAGTTCCTCAGGGGAATGGGGTCAGCCCCAGCATTTT.

The gene calls are TRBV10-1 and TRBJ2-2; D unclear. The V and J ends lost 8 bases and 6 bases respectively, with 10 bases between them. The CDR3 length is 12 residues. Germline lookup yields CDR1 WNHNN and CDR2 SYGVQD (reference sequence). CDR3 nucleotides: TGCGCCAGCGGAGACATCGCCGGGGAGCTGTTTTTT. This sequence encodes CASGDIAGELFF.

The gene calls are TRBV12-3 or TRBV12-4 and TRBJ2-1, with 8 bases that match TRBD2. Trimming at V came to 6 bases and at J to 7 bases, leaving 17 bases not matched to a gene. The CDR3 extends over 17 amino acids. CDR3 loop: CASRVTRTSLNGNEQFF. Written as DNA, the CDR3 is TGTGCCAGCAGAGTAACTCGGACTAGCCTCAACGGGAATGAGCAGTTCTTC.

The rearrangement uses TRBV10-3 and TRBJ2-7, with 9 nucleotides matching TRBD2. The CDR3 is made up of 12 amino acids. J lost 6 bases, V lost 10 bases, and 7 bases had no gene match. Germline V gene data show CDR1 as ENHRY and CDR2 as SYGVKD. The CDR3 region is CATGLAGREQYF. In DNA, the CDR3 is TGTGCCACGGGACTAGCAGGCCGCGAGCAGTACTTC.

There are many counts of this clonotype. J is TRBJ2-2 and V is TRBV20-1, with 8 bases identical to TRBD1. Germline-derived CDR1 and CDR2 are DFQATT and SNEGSKA (reference sequence). The CDR3 contains 14 residues. In nucleotides, the CDR3 is TGCAGCGCAGGGGGGACAGGGAACACCGGGGAGCTGTTTTTT. It encodes CSAGGTGNTGELFF.

The V and J genes are TRBV28 and TRBJ2-4, with D possibly matching TRBD1 (5 bases). The CDR3 spans 18 residues. Germline V CDR1 and CDR2: MDHEN, SYDVKM. Trimming cost V 8 bases and J 0 bases, with 23 bases left between them. This CDR3 is CASDNPPVGPLAKNIQYF. DNA for the CDR3: TGTGCCAGCGACAATCCACCGGTGGGGCCTTTAGCCAAAAACATTCAGTACTTC.

This clonotype has only a few counts. The V and J genes are TRBV7-9 and TRBJ2-5; 7 nucleotides line up with TRBD1. The germline gives CDR1 SEHNR, CDR2 FQNEAQ (reference sequence). This CDR3 has 14 residues. V lost 0 bases and J lost 5; bases outside the gene matches: 3. CDR3 coding DNA: TGTGCCAGCAGCTTAGCCGGGACAGACGAGACCCAGTACTTC. Its protein product is CASSLAGTDETQYF.

This clonotype was detected many times. The gene calls are TRBV12-3 or TRBV12-4 and TRBJ2-3, with D maybe TRBD2 (6 bases). The CDR3 has 13 amino acids. V lost 5 bases to trimming and J lost 4 bases, with 10 bases between them. CDR3 in amino acids: CASSVTGADTQYF. Here the CDR3 DNA reads TGTGCCAGCAGTGTGACGGGGGCAGATACGCAGTATTTT.

This clonotype was picked up a small number of times. The J gene is TRBJ2-5, the V gene TRBV7-2, with TRBD2 matching over 8 bases. J gave up 4 bases and V 4 bases, and 5 bases lay outside the gene matches. The germline V gene has CDR1 SGHTA and CDR2 FQGNSA. The CDR3 runs to 14 residues. Here the CDR3 reads CASSSSGLGETQYF. The CDR3 DNA reads TGTGCCAGCAGCTCTAGCGGGTTAGGAGAGACCCAGTACTTC.

The V and J genes are TRBV5-1 and TRBJ1-2; 9 nucleotides line up with TRBD1. CDR1 and CDR2 (germline): SGHRS, YFSETQ. CDR3 length: 14 residues. Trimming cost V 4 bases and J 11 bases; bases outside gene matches: 12. The CDR3 region has the DNA TGCGCCAGCAGCCCGGGACAGGGAGATGGTGGTTACACCTTC. Its protein product is CASSPGQGDGGYTF.

This clonotype was seen more than once but under ten times. The chain couples TRBV4-1 to TRBJ1-1; no firm D call. CDR1 is MGHRA, CDR2 YSYEKL, per germline. The CDR3 covers 14 residues. The germline V and J ends were trimmed by 4 bases and 1 base, with 10 bases remaining between them. The CDR3 DNA reads as TGCGCCAGCAGCCCCCCGCGGGGGAACACTGAAGCTTTCTTT. The encoded protein is CASSPPRGNTEAFF.

In this sample, this clonotype turned up a few times. The rearrangement joins TRBV9 to TRBJ2-7; 10 bases are a match to TRBD1. The germline V gene has CDR1 SGDLS and CDR2 YYNGEE. The CDR3 contains 16 residues. V trimming: 3 bases; J trimming: 4 bases; junction bases outside the gene matches: 10. CDR3 amino acids: CASSGTGTGAKYEQYF. For the CDR3, the DNA is TGTGCCAGCAGCGGAACCGGGACAGGGGCTAAGTACGAGCAGTACTTC.

This clonotype was detected only a few times. This chain links TRBV9 with TRBJ2-1; TRBD2 matches at 9 bases. Per germline, CDR1 SGDLS and CDR2 YYNGEE. V lost 2 bases and J lost 0; bases outside the gene matches: 9. CDR3 size: 18 residues. The CDR3 protein is CASSVGTSHVSSYNEQFF. In DNA, the CDR3 is TGTGCCAGCAGCGTCGGGACTAGCCATGTAAGCTCCTACAATGAGCAGTTCTTC.

There are a few counts of this clonotype. The chain is built from TRBV20-1 and TRBJ2-1, with D tentatively TRBD2 (6 bases). Trimming stripped 3 bases from V and 8 bases from J, with 17 bases between. Germline V gene sequence: CDR1 DFQATT, CDR2 SNEGSKA (reference sequence). The CDR3 is 14 amino acids. CDR3 bases: TGCAGTGCTAGTTGGGACGGGAGAAGGTATGAGCAGTTCTTC. It is translated as CSASWDGRRYEQFF.

The table lists this clonotype with many counts. The chain carries TRBV4-2 and TRBJ2-4; weak D call: TRBD2 (5 bases). In germline, CDR1 is LGHNA, CDR2 YNFKEQ. The CDR3 is made up of 16 amino acids. The V end lost 2 bases, the J end lost 0 bases, and 11 bases lay between the germline ends. The CDR3 bases are TGTGCCAGCAGCCAAACAAGCGGATTAGCCAAAAACATTCAGTACTTC. This gives the protein CASSQTSGLAKNIQYF.